This TCR beta chain is drawn from a study of PD-1 blockade in classical Hodgkin lymphoma. Study summary: Intravenous nivolumab at 3 mg/kg was given to patients every 2 weeks.

The CDR3 loop spans 15 amino acids. V dropped 1 base and J dropped 1 base, with 10 bases sitting between them. Germline V gene sequence: CDR1 SGHAT, CDR2 FQNNGV. Time point given: cycle 4 day 1 (C4D1), after less than 7 weeks of nivolumab. Each patient relapsed following autologous stem cell transplantation, and prior brentuximab vedotin exposure differed. General study findings and limits: Unlike CD8+ TCR diversity, which did not rise significantly by C4D1, CD4+ TCR diversity did. Reports described newly diagnosed patients as having lower baseline TCR diversity than healthy donors.

The method was immunoSEQ multiplex PCR; TCRdb's version includes in-frame clones alone and lacks a portion of them. The sample holds roughly 100,000 clones, roughly 89% seen once. About this clone itself: Its cognate antigen is unknown.

This clonotype was obtained from a human donor with classical Hodgkin lymphoma. The sequencing here drew on peripheral blood mononuclear cells (PBMCs), taken before the fourth cycle of nivolumab. The chain uses TRBV11-2 and TRBJ2-5; a possible D gene is TRBD2 (5 bases). The DNA of the CDR3 is TGTGCCAGCAGCTTAGTAGTGGGAGTCCAAGAGACCCAGTACTTC. Residues: CASSLVVGVQETQYF.